Sequencing of this T cell receptor (beta chain) was carried out in a study of blood T cell repertoires in COVID-19. The germline V gene has CDR1 SGHRS and CDR2 YFSETQ. J lost 3 bases, V lost 0 bases, and 4 bases had no gene match. This CDR3 region has 15 residues. This clone was counted a single time. Profiled with immunoSEQ multiplex PCR; TCRdb holds only in-frame clones, not every one. The sample holds around 140,000 clones; roughly 86% are singletons and the top ten take less than 2%. The source material was peripheral blood. This receptor was obtained from a man between 65 and 85 years old with acute or convalescent COVID-19. The chain carries TRBV5-1 and TRBJ1-2, with 8 bases fitting TRBD1. CDR3 nucleotide sequence: TGCGCCAGCAGCTTGGATCCAGGGGGCGACTATGGCTACACCTTC. It codes for CASSLDPGGDYGYTF.